Listed below are T cell receptor beta chains from one sample, sequenced in a study of early T cells in non-severe SARS-CoV-2 infection. From the 5' RACE reads, TCRdb called clonotypes with MiXCR, one entry per CDR3 protein. The sample has about 76,000 distinct CDR3 sequences; around 11% are singletons. Source material: whole blood. These receptors all stem from an adult who was a healthcare worker with PCR-confirmed SARS-CoV-2 infection or an uninfected control (not recorded which). Each CDR3 is given with its conserved first and last residue. Size values are once, few and many counts, or a class for expanded clones, and some rows have none.

J gene: TRBJ2-1
clone size: NA
V gene: TRBV5-1
CDR3 protein: CASSLAVGRGSDEQFF

J gene: TRBJ1-1
clone size: NA
V gene: TRBV20-1
CDR3 protein: CSAVEGTEAFF

J gene: TRBJ2-5
clone size: many
V gene: TRBV5-6
CDR3 protein: CASSSPGPQGVVQETQYF

J gene: TRBJ2-1
clone size: NA
V gene: TRBV3-1
CDR3 protein: CASSQGVAIPYNEQFF

J gene: TRBJ2-1
clone size: few
V gene: TRBV2
CDR3 protein: CASRGQYNEQFF

J gene: TRBJ2-7
clone size: many
V gene: TRBV20-1
CDR3 protein: CSASYRGYEQYF

J gene: TRBJ1-2
clone size: few
V gene: TRBV18
CDR3 protein: CASSPIPVQGANYGYTF

J gene: TRBJ1-1
clone size: many
V gene: TRBV27
CDR3 protein: CASSLDTGGGMNTEAFF

J gene: TRBJ2-4
clone size: many
V gene: TRBV12-3/TRBV12-4
CDR3 protein: CASSRNTGGSVKNIQYF

J gene: TRBJ2-4
clone size: many
V gene: TRBV2
CDR3 protein: CASSVYRVAKNIQYF

J gene: TRBJ2-2
clone size: many
V gene: TRBV5-1
CDR3 protein: CASSQSPGLAGPRELFF

J gene: TRBJ2-5
clone size: NA
V gene: TRBV5-6
CDR3 protein: CASSPRRGGVETQYF

J gene: TRBJ1-1
clone size: few
V gene: TRBV5-1
CDR3 protein: CASSLYEGAVTEAFF

J gene: TRBJ1-6
clone size: many
V gene: TRBV2
CDR3 protein: CASLPRTSNSPLHF

J gene: TRBJ1-2
clone size: NA
V gene: TRBV7-9
CDR3 protein: CASSLFAGANGYTF

J gene: TRBJ1-1
clone size: few
V gene: TRBV25-1
CDR3 protein: CASRKTGTINTEAFF

J gene: TRBJ1-3
clone size: many
V gene: TRBV20-1
CDR3 protein: CSAPVSNSGNTIYF

J gene: TRBJ2-5
clone size: NA
V gene: TRBV10-3
CDR3 protein: CAIRAGRGSSYQETQYF

J gene: TRBJ2-3
clone size: NA
V gene: TRBV3-1
CDR3 protein: CASARARGPDTQYF

J gene: TRBJ1-2
clone size: few
V gene: TRBV7-6
CDR3 protein: CASSLFGGNGYTF

J gene: TRBJ2-1
clone size: few
V gene: TRBV20-1
CDR3 protein: CSGGLADYNEQFF

J gene: TRBJ2-1
clone size: NA
V gene: TRBV7-9
CDR3 protein: CASSPDSRGRNNEQFF

J gene: TRBJ2-7
clone size: many
V gene: TRBV30
CDR3 protein: CAWTQGPYEQYF